This T cell receptor (beta chain) was identified during a study of cytomegalovirus exposure and HLA in healthy donors. The CDR3 covers 17 residues. The ends lost 4 bases at V and 2 bases at J; junction bases unmatched: 14. Germline-derived CDR1 and CDR2 are SGDLS and YYNGEE. Primers included in the PCR were 60 Vbeta and 13 Jbeta primers. Profiled with immunoSEQ multiplex PCR; TCRdb holds only in-frame clones, not every one. The sample has roughly 120,000 clones, 80% seen once; the top ten hold roughly 3%. Source material: PBMCs. The clonotype was recovered from a male donor in good health and CMV-seronegative. This rearrangement joins TRBV9 to TRBJ2-7; 8 nucleotides align to TRBD2. Written as DNA, the CDR3 is TGTGCCAGCAGCTCCCGCGGGTCGGGAGGGCCCCCCTACGAGCAGTACTTC. It codes for CASSSRGSGGPPYEQYF.